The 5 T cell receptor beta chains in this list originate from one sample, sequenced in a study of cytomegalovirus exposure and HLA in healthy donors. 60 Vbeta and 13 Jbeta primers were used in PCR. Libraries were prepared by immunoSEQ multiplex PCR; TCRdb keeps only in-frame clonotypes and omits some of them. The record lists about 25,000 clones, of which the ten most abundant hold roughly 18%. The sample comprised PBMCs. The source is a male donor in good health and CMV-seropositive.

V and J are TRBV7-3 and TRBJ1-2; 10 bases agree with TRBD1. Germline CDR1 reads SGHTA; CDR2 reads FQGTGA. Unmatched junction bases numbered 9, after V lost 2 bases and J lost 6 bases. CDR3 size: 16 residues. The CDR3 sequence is CASSLGTGTGVHGYTF. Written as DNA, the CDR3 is TGTGCCAGCAGCTTAGGGACAGGGACAGGGGTACATGGCTACACCTTC.

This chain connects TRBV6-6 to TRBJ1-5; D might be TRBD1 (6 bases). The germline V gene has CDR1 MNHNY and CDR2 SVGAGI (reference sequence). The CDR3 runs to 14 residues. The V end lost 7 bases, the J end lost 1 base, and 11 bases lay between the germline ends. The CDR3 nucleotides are TGTGCCAGCAACCTAGGGGGAAGCAATCAGCCCCAGCATTTT. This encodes CASNLGGSNQPQHF.

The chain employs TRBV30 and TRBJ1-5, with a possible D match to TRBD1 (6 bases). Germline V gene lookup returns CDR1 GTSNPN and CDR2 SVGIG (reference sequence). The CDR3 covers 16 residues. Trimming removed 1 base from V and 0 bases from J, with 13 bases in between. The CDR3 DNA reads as TGTGCCTGGAGTGGCCCGGACAGTTATAGCAATCAGCCCCAGCATTTT. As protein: CAWSGPDSYSNQPQHF.

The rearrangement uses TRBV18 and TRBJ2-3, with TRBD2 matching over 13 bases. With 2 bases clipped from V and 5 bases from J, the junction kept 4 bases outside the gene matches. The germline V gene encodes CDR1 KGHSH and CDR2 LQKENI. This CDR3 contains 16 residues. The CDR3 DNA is TGTGCCAGCTCACCAGGGACTAGCGGGGCTGTAGATACGCAGTATTTT. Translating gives CASSPGTSGAVDTQYF. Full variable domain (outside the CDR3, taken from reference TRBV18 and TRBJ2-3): NAGVMQNPRHLVRRRGQEARLRCSPMKGHSHVYWYRQLPEEGLKFMVYLQKENIIDESGMPKERFSAEFPKEGPSILRIQQVVRGDSAAYFCASSPGTSGAVDTQYFGPGTRLTVL.

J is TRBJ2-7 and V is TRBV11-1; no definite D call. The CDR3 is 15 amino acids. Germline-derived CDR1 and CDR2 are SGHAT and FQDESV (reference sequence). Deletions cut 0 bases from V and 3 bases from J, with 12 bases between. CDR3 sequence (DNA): TGTGCCAGCAGCTTAGCGGCTGCGGTGTTCTACGAGCAGTACTTC. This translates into CASSLAAAVFYEQYF.